The entry below gives a single TCR beta chain sequence along with its context. Libraries were prepared by immunoSEQ multiplex PCR; TCRdb keeps only in-frame clonotypes and omits some of them. The repertoire table contains about 41,000 clones. The data belong to a study of T cells in women clearing cervical HPV infection. The specimen was blood buffy coat. This TCR was sampled from a woman between 18 and 75 years old with a cervical HPV16 infection that either progressed to CIN3+ or cleared (not recorded which).

CDR3 DNA (partial): TGCAGTGCGAGGCGGGGGCGGGGAACTGAA. Amino acid sequence: CSARRGRGTE. The whole CDR3 protein reads CSARRGRGTEAFF. The V and J genes are TRBV20-1 and TRBJ1-1; D is possibly TRBD1 (6 bases). Coverage ceases 3 residues before the CDR3 finishes, and the germline J gene fills in the end. Germline V gives CDR1 DFQATT, CDR2 SNEGSKA (reference sequence). There are 13 residues in the CDR3. V was cut by 6 bases and J by 5 bases, with 16 bases left in between.